The next 14 T cell receptor beta chains were all read from a single sample in a study of blood T cell repertoires in COVID-19. Clones were sequenced by immunoSEQ multiplex PCR, and TCRdb holds only the in-frame ones, with some missing. There are more than 100,000 clones in the sample; 85% to 90% occur only once, and about 11% lies in the top ten. Sequencing was carried out using peripheral blood. These receptors were taken from a man older than 75 with acute or convalescent COVID-19.

The gene calls are TRBV24-1 and TRBJ2-3; D is undetermined. Germline CDR1 and CDR2: KGHDR and SFDVKD. Trimming shortened V by 4 bases and J by 8 bases, and 9 bases separated the two germline ends. CDR3 size: 12 residues. CDR3 residues: CATSDPRRTQYF. The CDR3 DNA follows: TGTGCCACCAGTGACCCCCGTCGTACGCAGTATTTT.

The V call is TRBV5-4, the J call TRBJ2-2, with 8 bases identical to TRBD2. The CDR3 contains 16 residues. Germline V gene sequence: CDR1 SGHNT, CDR2 YYREEE (reference sequence). The trim removed 4 bases at V and 0 bases at J, leaving 5 bases unmatched. The DNA for the CDR3 is TGTGCCAGCAGCCCGAGCGGGGGTCCGAACACCGGGGAGCTGTTTTTT. Its translation: CASSPSGGPNTGELFF.

This rearrangement joins TRBV6-2 or TRBV6-3 to TRBJ1-2, with D tentatively TRBD1 (6 bases). This CDR3 is 15 amino acids long. Trimming took off 4 bases at V and 1 base at J, with 13 bases between the two ends. The germline V gene encodes CDR1 MNHEY and CDR2 SVGEGT. CDR3 residues: CASSSTGLLNYGYTF. The CDR3 coding sequence is TGTGCCAGCAGTTCGACAGGCCTCCTTAACTATGGCTACACCTTC.

The V call is TRBV6-5, the J call TRBJ1-3, with D maybe TRBD1 (6 bases). This CDR3 comprises 15 residues. The V and J ends lost 6 bases and 0 bases respectively, with 12 bases between them. The V gene's germline CDR1 is MNHEY and CDR2 SVGAGI. Here the CDR3 reads CASRRQASSGNTIYF. The CDR3 DNA follows: TGTGCCAGCAGACGACAGGCTAGCTCTGGAAACACCATATATTTT.

This chain joins TRBV5-5 and TRBJ1-3; D might be TRBD1 (6 bases). Looked up from germline, CDR1 is SGHKS and CDR2 is YYEKEE (reference sequence). The CDR3 spans 16 residues. The ends were cut back, 1 base at V and 1 base at J, with 12 bases in the middle. Written as DNA, the CDR3 is TGTGCCAGCAGCTTGAACGGGGGGGCGTCTGGAAACACCATATATTTT. Encoded protein: CASSLNGGASGNTIYF.

The V gene is TRBV5-1, the J gene TRBJ2-7, with D possibly matching TRBD1 (6 bases). Trimming shortened V by 3 bases and J by 5 bases, and 18 bases separated the two germline ends. The CDR3 consists of 15 residues. Germline CDR1 reads SGHRS; CDR2 reads YFSETQ. CDR3 in amino acids: CASSSGQSAAHEQYF. For the CDR3, the DNA is TGCGCCAGCAGCTCAGGACAGTCAGCGGCGCACGAGCAGTACTTC.

This clone was observed a few times. The chain is built from TRBV3-1 (or the pseudogene TRBV3-2) and TRBJ2-7, with 9 bases aligning to TRBD2. The CDR3 spans 15 residues. CDR1 LGHDT and CDR2 YNNKEL come from the germline V gene (reference sequence). V trimming: 0 bases; J trimming: 1 base; junction bases outside the gene matches: 1. The CDR3 bases are TGTGCCAGCAGCCAAGAGACTAGCGGTTCCTACGAGCAGTACTTC. It specifies CASSQETSGSYEQYF.

The rearrangement joins TRBV9 to TRBJ2-3; D is ambiguous. The CDR3 loop spans 14 amino acids. With 4 bases removed from V and 3 bases from J, the gap between germline ends came to 12 bases. In germline, CDR1 is SGDLS, CDR2 YYNGEE. The CDR3 protein is CASSPSGRTDTQYF. The CDR3 DNA is TGTGCCAGCAGCCCTAGTGGCAGAACAGATACGCAGTATTTT.

The chain links TRBV25-1 to TRBJ2-1; 11 bases map to TRBD2. The CDR3 covers 16 residues. V lost 1 base, J lost 3 bases, and 2 bases stayed unmatched. Germline V gives CDR1 MGHDK, CDR2 SYGVNS. The DNA for the CDR3 is TGTGCCAGCAGTGAATTTGGACTAGCGGGCTACAATGAGCAGTTCTTC. It specifies CASSEFGLAGYNEQFF.

The V and J genes are TRBV21-1 and TRBJ1-1. TRBV21-1 is flagged as a pseudogene. This CDR3 contains 11 residues. CDR3 nucleotide sequence: TGTGCCAGCAGTTACTACACTGAAGCTTTCTTT. Its translation: CASSYYTEAFF.

J is TRBJ2-1 and V is TRBV19; 11 nucleotides align to TRBD2. Germline CDR1 and CDR2: LNHDA and SQIVND (reference sequence). With 5 bases clipped from V and 3 bases from J, the junction kept 6 bases outside the gene matches. The CDR3 loop spans 16 amino acids. The CDR3 DNA reads as TGTGCCAGTAGTCCGACCGGGACTAGCGGCTACAATGAGCAGTTCTTC. Encoded protein: CASSPTGTSGYNEQFF.

This clone was seen more than once but under ten times. The chain links TRBV18 to TRBJ1-3; D might be TRBD1 (5 bases). CDR3 length equals 15 residues. CDR1 is KGHSH and CDR2 is LQKENI in the germline V gene. With 2 bases removed from V and 0 bases from J, the gap between germline ends came to 8 bases. CDR3 region: CASSPTGNSGNTIYF. The DNA of the CDR3 is TGTGCCAGCTCACCAACAGGAAACTCTGGAAACACCATATATTTT.

The J gene is TRBJ2-1, the V gene TRBV30; D might be TRBD2 (5 bases). From germline, CDR1 is GTSNPN and CDR2 SVGIG (reference sequence). V was clipped by 1 base and J by 10 bases, with 11 bases between them. CDR3 length equals 12 residues. The CDR3 coding sequence is TGTGCCTGGAGTGCGAGGGTCGAGGAGCAGTTCTTC. It encodes CAWSARVEEQFF. Combining the CDR3 with reference TRBV30 and TRBJ2-1 gives the whole variable domain SQTIHQWPATLVQPVGSPLSLECTVEGTSNPNLYWYRQAAGRGLQLLFYSVGIGQISSEVPQNLSASRPQDRQFILSSKKLLLSDSGFYLCAWSARVEEQFFGPGTRLTVL.

This sequence joins TRBV27 and TRBJ1-2, with D tentatively TRBD1 (6 bases). CDR1 is MNHEY and CDR2 is SMNVEV in the germline V gene (reference sequence). The V end lost 6 bases, the J end lost 4 bases, and 24 bases lay between the germline ends. The CDR3 loop spans 17 amino acids. As DNA, the CDR3 is TGTGCCAGCAGCTCTACTCCCGCGGGGGGCGTTGTCTATGGCTACACCTTC. Residues: CASSSTPAGGVVYGYTF.